This TCR beta chain was profiled in a study of early T cells in non-severe SARS-CoV-2 infection. This clonotype was picked up a small number of times. Per germline, CDR1 MGHRA and CDR2 YSYEKL. The CDR3 totals 13 residues. V lost 0 bases, J lost 11 bases, and 6 bases stayed unmatched. TCRdb analysed the 5' RACE reads with MiXCR anew, one entry per CDR3 protein. The sample holds tens of thousands of distinct CDR3 sequences, approximately 10% seen once. The sample was whole blood, taken at baseline. This rearrangement joins TRBV4-1 to TRBJ1-1; 7 bases map to TRBD1. The sequence derives from an adult who was a healthcare worker with PCR-confirmed SARS-CoV-2 infection or an uninfected control (not recorded which). In DNA form, the CDR3 reads TGCGCCAGCAGCCAAGACAGGGGGATACCGGCTTTCTTT. It specifies CASSQDRGIPAFF.